These T cell receptor beta chains were read from a single sample in a study of a mutant IDH1 vaccine in newly diagnosed glioma. Assay: immunoSEQ multiplex PCR; the TCRdb copy retains only in-frame clones and omits some. The sample has tens of thousands of clones, about 81% seen once. These TCRs are of unknown antigen specificity. The starting material was PBMCs, obtained from a glioma patient whose treatment included an IDH1 peptide vaccine. The receptors originated from a middle-aged woman with glioma. Some clones in this sample may be carry-over from other donors' samples. Both conserved end residues are part of each CDR3. A D gene is named only where the DNA matches it firmly. Rows may omit the clone size; those that give it use once, few, many or a size class.

d_call	j_call	v_call	clone_size	cdr3_nt	cdr3_aa
TRBD2	TRBJ2-7	TRBV10-3	-	TGTGCCATCAGTGAGGGCGGGGGTTACTACGAGCAGTACTTC	CAISEGGGYYEQYF
-	TRBJ1-1	TRBV5-6	-	TGTGCCAGCAGCCCCTGGGGGGGGGCGGGTGAAGCTTTCTTT	CASSPWGGAGEAFF
TRBD2	TRBJ2-1	TRBV2	-	TGTGCCAGCAGTGAAGCGACTAGCGGGGGGGCCGTATCCTACAATGAGCAGTTCTTC	CASSEATSGGAVSYNEQFF
-	TRBJ1-2	TRBV9	-	TGTGCCAGCAGCGCCCCGATCGGGTATGGCTACACCTTC	CASSAPIGYGYTF
-	TRBJ1-1	TRBV5-1	-	TGCGCCAGCAGCTTCTCAGGGATTACTGAAGCTTTCTTT	CASSFSGITEAFF
-	TRBJ2-5	TRBV21-1	-	TGTGCCAGCAGCAACGGGGAGCGGGGGGCCGCCGAGACCCAGTACTTC	CASSNGERGAAETQYF
-	TRBJ2-7	TRBV18	-	TGTGCCAGCTCCCCCTCAGGGGGGAACTACGAGCAGTACTTC	CASSPSGGNYEQYF
-	TRBJ1-5	TRBV7-6	-	TGTGCCAGCAGCTTAGCGGCCGGGGGTCAGCCCCAGCATTTT	CASSLAAGGQPQHF
TRBD2	TRBJ2-7	TRBV6-6	-	TGTGCCAGCATCCTAGGGGGGAGCGGGGGGACCTACGAGCAGTACTTC	CASILGGSGGTYEQYF
-	TRBJ1-4	TRBV6-5	-	TGTGCCAGCAGTTACCCTCTAAGGTCTAATGAAAAACTGTTTTTT	CASSYPLRSNEKLFF
TRBD2	TRBJ2-5	TRBV18	-	TGTGCCAGCTCACCACCGAGCGGGGGACCAGGGAAGACCCAGTACTTC	CASSPPSGGPGKTQYF
-	TRBJ2-5	TRBV7-2	-	TGTGCCAGCAGCTCGCTAGGGGGTCTAGGGACCCAGTACTTC	CASSSLGGLGTQYF
-	TRBJ1-2	TRBV6-5	-	TGTGCCAGCAGTTACAGTAGTAACTATGGCTACACCTTC	CASSYSSNYGYTF
TRBD2	TRBJ2-1	TRBV9	-	TGTGCCAGCAGCGGAAGACTAGCGGGGGATGAGCAGTTCTTC	CASSGRLAGDEQFF
-	TRBJ2-5	TRBV5-4	-	TGTGCCAGCAGCCGCTCGACGAGACGGACGGGAGAGACCCAGTACTTC	CASSRSTRRTGETQYF
TRBD1	TRBJ2-2	TRBV5-1	-	TGCGCCAGCAGCTTTGGGGACAGAGACGGGGAGCTGTTTTTT	CASSFGDRDGELFF
-	TRBJ1-5	TRBV30	-	TGTGCCTGGAGTTCCCGGGGGACTGACTTCGCATCTCAGCCCCAGCATTTT	CAWSSRGTDFASQPQHF
-	TRBJ2-1	TRBV15	-	TGTGCCACCAGCAGAGTCGGGACCCTCTACAATGAGCAGTTCTTC	CATSRVGTLYNEQFF
TRBD2	TRBJ2-7	TRBV5-1	-	TGCGCCAGCAGCTTGGATTCCAGCGGGGGGCCCGTTGCCTACGAGCAGTACTTC	CASSLDSSGGPVAYEQYF
TRBD1	TRBJ1-1	TRBV25-1	-	TGTGCCAGCAGTCCACACGACAGGGCGAACACTGAAGCTTTCTTT	CASSPHDRANTEAFF
-	TRBJ2-3	TRBV27	-	TGTGCCAGCATGGGAGTAAATACGCAGTATTTT	CASMGVNTQYF
-	TRBJ1-6	TRBV30	few	TGTGCCTGGGGCAGGGACCAGTCACCCCTCCACTTT	CAWGRDQSPLHF
-	TRBJ2-3	TRBV20-1	once	TGCAGTGCTAGAGAGGGTACGCAGTATTTT	CSAREGTQYF
TRBD1	TRBJ1-3	TRBV29-1	-	TGCAGCGTCCTGGACAGGGATGGAAACACCATATATTTT	CSVLDRDGNTIYF
-	TRBJ1-5	TRBV15	-	TGTGCCACCAGCAGAGACACAATCGTGAGATTTAGCAATCAGCCCCAGCATTTT	CATSRDTIVRFSNQPQHF
TRBD1	TRBJ1-1	TRBV2	-	TGTGCCAGCAGTGAGAGGACAGGAGGGAACACTGAAGCTTTCTTT	CASSERTGGNTEAFF
-	TRBJ1-1	TRBV6-1	-	TGTGCCAGCAGTGGGCAGGTAGGGAACACTGAAGCTTTCTTT	CASSGQVGNTEAFF
-	TRBJ1-1	TRBV11-2	-	TGTGCCAGCAGCTTTCCGGAGGGGGGCACTGAAGCTTTCTTT	CASSFPEGGTEAFF
-	TRBJ1-6	TRBV29-1	few	TGCAGCGTTAAGGCAGGGTCCACTAATAATTCACCCCTCCACTTT	CSVKAGSTNNSPLHF
-	TRBJ1-6	TRBV10-3	-	TGTGCCATCAGTGAGGAGGATAGGCGATATAATTCACCCCTCCACTTT	CAISEEDRRYNSPLHF
-	TRBJ1-4	TRBV25-1	-	TGTGCCAGCAGTGAGGCTTTGGGGGGTGCGGTTGAAAAACTGTTTTTT	CASSEALGGAVEKLFF
-	TRBJ1-6	TRBV30	-	TGTGCCTGGGGCGAGGAGGTCAGCTCCTATAATTCACCCCTCCACTTT	CAWGEEVSSYNSPLHF
-	TRBJ1-1	TRBV10-3	few	TGTGCCATCATGGAGGGGCGGGAAACTGAAGCTTTCTTT	CAIMEGRETEAFF
-	TRBJ1-2	TRBV5-5	-	TGTGCCAGCAGCTTGGGAGGACGGGCCCCTCGGGTCTATGGCTACACCTTC	CASSLGGRAPRVYGYTF
-	TRBJ2-5	TRBV19	-	TGTGCCAGTAGTAGGGGTGGGGGCACGATCCAAGAGACCCAGTACTTC	CASSRGGGTIQETQYF
-	TRBJ1-6	TRBV7-2	few	TGTGCCAGCAGGAGAGACGGGGGATCTTCACCCCTCCACTTT	CASRRDGGSSPLHF
TRBD2	TRBJ2-3	TRBV5-1	-	TGCGCCACCACGGGGGGGGCCGTAACAGATACGCAGTATTTT	CATTGGAVTDTQYF
-	TRBJ1-2	TRBV30	-	TGTGCCTGGAGTGTACCGGGGGCGGGTGGCTACACCTTC	CAWSVPGAGGYTF
-	TRBJ2-7	TRBV2	-	TGTGCCAGCAGCGAGCCTCCCCAGGGGTACGAGCAGTACTTC	CASSEPPQGYEQYF
-	TRBJ1-2	TRBV10-3	-	TGTGCCATCAGTGTTAACCCGAGGGGGGACGGCTACACCTTC	CAISVNPRGDGYTF
-	TRBJ2-3	TRBV18	-	TGTGCCAGCTCACCACGAGCCTCTAGTTCCGATACGCAGTATTTT	CASSPRASSSDTQYF
-	TRBJ2-2	TRBV2	-	TGTGCCAGCGTAAGGGAGATGGGGACCGGGGAGCTGTTTTTT	CASVREMGTGELFF
-	TRBJ2-6	TRBV30	-	TGTGCCTGGTATGACTTTGGGGGTGTTGTAGCTGGGGCCAACGTCCTGACTTTC	CAWYDFGGVVAGANVLTF
-	TRBJ2-1	TRBV6-5	-	TGTGCCAGCAGTCCGACAGGGAGGAATGAGCAGTTCTTC	CASSPTGRNEQFF
-	TRBJ2-7	TRBV7-2	-	TGTGCCAGCAGCTCTAACAGTGGCGCCGAGCAGTACTTC	CASSSNSGAEQYF
-	TRBJ1-1	TRBV7-8	once	TGTGCCAGCAGCCCCACGGCGGGGTCTTACACTGAAGCTTTCTTT	CASSPTAGSYTEAFF
-	TRBJ2-1	TRBV5-5	-	TGTGCCAGCAGGAGAGGGAATGAGCAGTTCTTC	CASRRGNEQFF
TRBD1	TRBJ2-7	TRBV6-1	-	TGTGCCAGCAGGGCGACAGGGACCTACGAGCAGTACTTC	CASRATGTYEQYF
TRBD1	TRBJ1-4	TRBV7-2	few	TGTGCCAGCAGCCCTATGGGACAGGAAAAACTGTTTTTT	CASSPMGQEKLFF
-	TRBJ2-2	TRBV5-1	few	TGCGCCAGCAGCTTTAGAGGGGTCACCGGGGAGCTGTTTTTT	CASSFRGVTGELFF
TRBD1	TRBJ1-2	TRBV7-9	-	TGTGCCAGCAGCTTCTCACTTCCGGGACAGGGGGCTAAGAACACCTTC	CASSFSLPGQGAKNTF
-	TRBJ1-1	TRBV19	-	TGTGCCAGTAATGACGTCGGCATGAACACTGAAGCTTTCTTT	CASNDVGMNTEAFF
-	TRBJ1-1	TRBV5-1	few	TGCGCCAGCGGGGGGGTTGCAGGGGTCACTGAAGCTTTCTTT	CASGGVAGVTEAFF
-	TRBJ2-3	TRBV5-6	-	TGTGCCAAACGGCCTCCGACTGCTAGCACAGATACGCAGTATTTT	CAKRPPTASTDTQYF
TRBD2	TRBJ2-2	TRBV7-8	-	TGTGCCAGCAGAACTCTAGCGGGGGGGTCCACCGGGGAGCTGTTTTTT	CASRTLAGGSTGELFF
-	TRBJ1-1	TRBV10-1	-	TGCGCCAGCAGTCCGACGGTCTCCTCGGAAGCTTTCTTT	CASSPTVSSEAFF